The sequence of this T cell receptor beta chain was determined in a study of human thymus T cells. Study-level results: Across thymic and blood repertoires, the usage of V and J genes appeared to be biased.

A roughly 0.45-1 mL peripheral blood aliquot was taken intraoperatively from four of eight donors. Worth noting for this clone: Its antigen is unidentified.

Clones were sequenced by immunoSEQ multiplex PCR, and TCRdb holds only the in-frame ones, with some missing. The sample has under 70,000 clones; approximately 95% are singletons. The TCR was taken from a boy younger than two with a congenital heart defect but otherwise immunologically healthy. The sample taken for sequencing was blood.

CDR3: CASSERDRDNQPQHF. The CDR3 DNA is TGTGCCAGCAGCGAACGGGACAGGGATAATCAGCCCCAGCATTTT. This sequence joins TRBV11-3 and TRBJ1-5; the match to TRBD1 covers 9 bases. J was trimmed by 4 bases and V by 5 bases; bases with no gene match: 6. CDR1 is SGHNT and CDR2 is YENEEA in the germline V gene. CDR3 length: 15 amino acids. The full variable domain, its missing parts supplied by reference TRBV11-3 and TRBJ1-5, is EAGVVQSPRYKIIEKKQPVAFWCNPISGHNTLYWYLQNLGQGPELLIRYENEEAVDDSQLPKDRFSAERLKGVDSTLKIQPAELGDSAVYLCASSERDRDNQPQHFGDGTRLSIL.